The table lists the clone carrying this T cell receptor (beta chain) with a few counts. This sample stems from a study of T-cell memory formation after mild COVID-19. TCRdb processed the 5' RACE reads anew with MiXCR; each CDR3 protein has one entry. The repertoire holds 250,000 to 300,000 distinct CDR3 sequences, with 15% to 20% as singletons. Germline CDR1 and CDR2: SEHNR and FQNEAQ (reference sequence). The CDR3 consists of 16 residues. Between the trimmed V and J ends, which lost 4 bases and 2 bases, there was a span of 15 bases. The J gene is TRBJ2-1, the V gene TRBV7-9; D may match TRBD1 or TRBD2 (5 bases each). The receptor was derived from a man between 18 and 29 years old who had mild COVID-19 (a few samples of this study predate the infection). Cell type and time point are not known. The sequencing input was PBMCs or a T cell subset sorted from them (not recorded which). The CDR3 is CASSSGSGRPYNEQFF. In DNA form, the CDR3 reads TGTGCCAGCAGCTCCGGGTCGGGACGGCCCTACAATGAGCAGTTCTTC. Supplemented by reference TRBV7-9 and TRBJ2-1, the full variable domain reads DTGVSQNPRHKITKRGQNVTFRCDPISEHNRLYWYRQTLGQGPEFLTYFQNEAQLEKSRLLSDRFSAERPKGSFSTLEIQRTEQGDSAMYLCASSSGSGRPYNEQFFGPGTRLTVL.